This T cell receptor (beta chain) was sequenced in a study of cytomegalovirus exposure and HLA in healthy donors (dated by TCRdb to the late 2010s). Notes on the research overall: An earlier analysis of several hundred of the donors reported about 260 Gb of sequence data and some 110 million unique TCR beta sequences obtained from around 180 million T cells. Typing coverage varied by locus: roughly 620-640 donors for A, B, C, DRB1 and DQB1; under 550 for DQA1; more than 600 for DPA1; fewer than 480 for DPB1. Roughly five DR-DQ haplotypes were handled as single units for association and clustering because linkage in the cohort was strong. Donor age, sex, ethnicity and CMV serostatus were compiled together with the repertoire data. The later analysis used no new phenotypic data to find candidate immune exposures, relying instead on TCR beta sequences and their occurrence across donors. A later analysis re-analyzed previously published TCR beta repertoires from 600 to 850 donors and added high-resolution HLA genotyping to study TCR occurrence patterns. All discovery cohort repertoires had been generated on a single sequencing platform. An early release that covered about 600 HLA-typed donors contained approximately 300 gigabases of sequencing data and approximately 85 million unique TCR sequences. The study was designed to test whether signatures of past pathogen exposure could be identified by cataloging public T cell receptors. The study profiled the T cell repertoires of under 700 subjects by immunosequencing and related them to cytomegalovirus serostatus. High-throughput TCR immunosequencing, statistical association of individual TCRs with disease status, and machine learning were combined to predict cytomegalovirus infection status. Along with the roughly 670-subject first cohort, a separate validation cohort of over a hundred different subjects was used. HLA typing covered class I and class II loci at four-digit resolution. A later genetic analysis used genome-wide SNP genotypes for about 60% of the roughly 670 donors, treating that subset as a discovery cohort. Of the 350 to 450 genotyped donors, 75% to 85% were placed in the genetic ancestry cluster associated with self-reported Caucasian donors. Among 300 to 500 genotyped donors of the cohort, an average of about 240,000 unique TCR beta nucleotide sequences was sequenced per donor, of which roughly 17% were non-productive. An earlier analysis of 587 of the donors applied high-throughput TCR beta sequencing to assess whether each TCR beta V gene segment acted as functional or pseudogenic.

Library prep was done by the immunoSEQ multiplex PCR assay. The multiplex PCR relied on a mix of 60 forward primers for TCR Vbeta segments and 13 reverse primers for TCR Jbeta segments. The CDR3 region of rearranged TCR beta genes was amplified from genomic DNA with a multiplex PCR assay. Amplified TCR beta libraries were sequenced as 87-base-pair reads on the Illumina HiSeq System. As for the authors' bioinformatics: In a later analysis, tens of millions of unique TCR beta chains were counted across the roughly 700 repertoires, and roughly 10 million of these chains were shared by at least two donors. Raw reads were error-corrected and collapsed into unique sequences by a nearest-neighbor algorithm in which closely related sequences were merged to remove PCR and sequencing errors. V, D and J gene segments were assigned by aligning CDR3 sequences to IMGT reference sequences. For a sequence to be retained, a match of at least six nucleotides was required to both a V gene segment and a J gene segment. A rearrangement was called productive if the CDR3 had no stop codons and remained in frame with V and J, and every other rearrangement was called non-productive. CDR3 was defined by IMGT convention, running from the second conserved V-encoded cysteine to the conserved J-encoded phenylalanine. In an earlier analysis of 550 to 650 of the donors, sequences lacking an unambiguous match to a single V gene segment were excluded. An earlier analysis of approximately 590 of the donors called V segments functional above 56.7% productive rearrangements and segregating when the between-donor standard deviation exceeded 5%. A statistical classification framework was developed to diagnose cytomegalovirus status using the catalog of TCR beta chain sequences. In a later analysis, V and J genes were assigned by comparing TCR nucleotide sequences against IMGT/GENE-DB human TR gene sequences. The TCRdist pipeline was used in a later analysis to assign CDR3 sequences and most-parsimonious VDJ recombination scenarios. In a later analysis, every TCR beta chain was defined by the combination of its CDR3 amino acid sequence and its V-gene family, and reads without a unique V-gene family were dropped. As a way to deal with suspected cross-contamination and a sequencing artifact, a later analysis dropped more than 500 nucleotide sequences that were highly shared and had low generation probability. In a later analysis, a clonal expansion index was calculated for each public chain from normalized within-repertoire ranks of inferred template counts. In a later analysis, generation probabilities were computed with a VDJ recombination model fitted to out-of-frame rearrangements, and the resulting probabilities were checked against IGoR. A later analysis scored TCR-TCR, TCR-HLA and TCR-CMV co-occurrence with hypergeometric tests, applying a repertoire-size bias correction to TCR pairs. To estimate false discovery rates, a later analysis permuted the HLA or CMV assignments 20 times. In a later analysis, co-occurring TCRs were grouped using DBSCAN, with TCRdist sequence similarity added in when clustering inside HLA-allele-positive subsets. Co-occurrence clustering excluded repertoires with fewer than 30,000 or more than 120,000 public chains, plus five with anomalous nucleotide sharing. TCRdb mirrors the immuneACCESS table, restricted to in-frame sequences. Some clones are absent from its copies; in checked studies, under half trace to an unresolved V gene, and the reason for the others is unknown. V, J and clone size were drawn from that table, and D and trimming were deduced from the DNA. For this sample there are fewer than 250,000 clones; around 80% appear just once. The top ten constitute 1.5% to 2% of the sample.

Points the paper makes about the study in general: Because some donors lacked HLA typing at each locus, the association tests relied only on the typed subset. Approximately 18 rarely observed V segments, including chromosome 9 orphons, were excluded from the earlier analysis of several hundred of the donors because counts were too low. In vitro tests confirmed that a few of the cytomegalovirus-associated TCR beta chains recognize cytomegalovirus antigens. Most CMV-associated TCR beta chains appeared to be HLA-restricted in a later analysis, and the HLA associations seemed to be driven largely by CMV exposure. The only immune exposure information available for the cohort was CMV serostatus. In a later analysis, TCR association rates were found to vary across HLA loci, with the most associated TCRs seen for DRB1 alleles and the fewest for HLA-C alleles. A later analysis found that HLA-associated TCR beta chains were more clonally expanded and had lower generation probabilities than equally common non-associated chains. In an earlier analysis of a few hundred of the donors, most TCR beta V segments were observed in productive rearrangements about 87% or about 30% of the time, broadly matching IMGT annotations. An association between a missense DCLRE1C variant and V-gene and J-gene trimming of TCR beta chains was found in a later genetic analysis and replicated in an independent cohort. Specific HLA alleles were associated with 16,951 TCR beta sequences at a false discovery rate of 0.05 in a later analysis. Some IMGT-functional V segments, including TRBV6-2 and TRBV6-3, could not be told apart with the 87-base-pair reads, so those segments were excluded. The authors suggested that the approach could potentially be generalized to other disease states and immunological phenotypes. Most TCR sequences were seen in very few donors, while some public TCRs were found in many individuals. The classifier was reported to diagnose cytomegalovirus status with high specificity and sensitivity in both the original and validation cohorts. When HLA alleles, especially DR and DQ, strongly co-occurred, attributing TCR associations to individual alleles was difficult. Linkage disequilibrium might explain the correlated functional status among segregating V segments, but an unknown experimental factor could not be excluded. In this cohort, only TCR beta chains were sequenced, and detectable features were limited by the absence of alpha or paired-chain data. A later genetic analysis reported fewer N-insertions in productive TCRs among donors in an Asian-associated ancestry cluster than the 666-donor mean. A later analysis reported that several top co-occurrence clusters appeared linked to parvovirus B19, influenza, CMV and Epstein-Barr virus. The study gave a list of under 200 TCR beta chains associated with cytomegalovirus. Presence/absence analyses assumed roughly uniform sequencing depth across donors, an assumption that may not hold. A further reported finding was that TCR beta sequences accurately predicted the HLA-A and HLA-B alleles for most subjects in the first cohort. The sequencing pipeline was judged likely to have produced a cluster of highly shared sequence variants as a technical artifact.

In this sample, this clone turned up once. Which antigen it targets is not known. Per-base quality was not reported, and no clone a single base away is much larger than it. V is pared back by 2 bases and J by 0 bases, with 5 bases lying between the germline termini. Including cysteine and phenylalanine, the CDR3 has 13 amino acids. Just CDR3 DNA is preserved here, 39 bases in frame from base 1. The germline V gene specifies ENHRY as CDR1 and SYGVKD as CDR2. The cohort consisted of 666 healthy bone marrow donors. At the time of sampling, all cohort members were nominally healthy, though unrecorded immune exposures were likely present. The donor was CMV seronegative and was included in the group of under 450 seronegative cohort members. Every donor gave a peripheral blood sample, and the peripheral blood mononuclear cells from that sample were used for TCR beta sequencing. Genomic DNA extraction from the blood cell samples was performed with the Qiagen DNeasy Blood Extraction Kit.

The clonotype originates from a man younger than 35 in good health and CMV-seronegative. The sample comprised PBMCs. The chain links TRBV10-3 with TRBJ2-7, with TRBD2 perhaps the D gene, on 5 matching bases. The CDR3 protein is CAISETSSYEQYF. The DNA sequence is as follows: TGTGCCATCAGTGAGACTAGCTCCTACGAGCAGTACTTC.